This T cell receptor (beta chain) comes out of a study of T-cell reconstitution after alpha-beta-depleted transplantation in children. As it was prepared, the TCRbeta library received unique molecular identifiers. TCRdb reprocessed the PCR reads with MiXCR, giving one entry per CDR3 protein. The sample shows about 200,000 distinct CDR3 sequences, roughly 6% of them seen only once. Per germline, CDR1 MNHEY and CDR2 SVGAGI. The CDR3 extends over 13 amino acids. V lost 2 bases to trimming and J lost 5 bases, with 9 bases between them. Study observations and caveats: Reportedly, only several hundred clones from non-depleted graft cells drove alpha-beta T-cell counts at about two months. Day-60 TCRbeta diversity that was high in some patients was derived from surviving recipient T cells and thymic progenitors. Newly generated T cells supplied most T-cell counts and diversity one year post-transplant.

This clonotype was found a few times. Its antigen is still unknown. This TCR was sampled from a girl under three years old with combined immunodeficiency, due to receive a stem cell transplant. This sample comprised PBMCs, obtained before TCRalphabeta/CD19-depleted stem cell transplant. The rearrangement uses TRBV6-5 and TRBJ1-2; D uncertain. CDR3: CASSYGQFYGYTF. In DNA form, the CDR3 reads TGTGCCAGCAGTTACGGGCAGTTTTATGGCTACACCTTC.